Listed below are T cell receptor beta chains from one sample, sequenced in a study of cytomegalovirus exposure and HLA in healthy donors. Data came from immunoSEQ multiplex PCR; TCRdb stores just in-frame clones and leaves some out. The data contain 150,000 to 200,000 clones, about 81% of them singletons. Sequences were obtained from PBMCs. All receptors derive from a man aged 35 to 55 in good health and CMV-seronegative. Both conserved end residues are part of each CDR3. The D gene is left open where the match is weak. Where a row states a size, it is once, few, many or the class of an expanded clone; other rows omit it.

.	16	TRBJ2-6	TRBD1	TRBV19	TGTGCCAGTAGGGACAGGGTGTCGACCGGGGCCAACGTCCTGACTTTC	CASRDRVSTGANVLTF
.	12	TRBJ1-2	TRBD1	TRBV29-1	TGCAGCGTTGAAGGGACAGGGGTTGGCTACACCTTC	CSVEGTGVGYTF
.	12	TRBJ2-5	.	TRBV10-3	TGTGCCATCAGTGCCAGTCAAGAGACCCAGTACTTC	CAISASQETQYF
.	18	TRBJ1-1	.	TRBV4-3	TGCGCCAGCAGCCAAGATCGGGGGGGGGACTGGACAAACACTGAAGCTTTCTTT	CASSQDRGGDWTNTEAFF
.	14	TRBJ2-7	.	TRBV5-4	TGTGCCAGCAGCTTGGCCGGCGGAACCTACGAGCAGTACTTC	CASSLAGGTYEQYF
.	14	TRBJ2-6	.	TRBV13	TGTGCCAGCAGCGCGGGTTCAGGCAGTTGGAGGTCGACTTTC	CASSAGSGSWRSTF
.	15	TRBJ1-1	.	TRBV7-2	TGTGCCAGCAGCTCGGGACGGATGGGGGGCACTGAAGCTTTCTTT	CASSSGRMGGTEAFF
few	16	TRBJ2-5	.	TRBV30	TGTGCCTGGAGTAGGGGTTGGGGACAATTACAAGAGACCCAGTACTTC	CAWSRGWGQLQETQYF
.	14	TRBJ2-3	TRBD2	TRBV29-1	TGCAGCGTTGAGGGCGGGGGGGGCACAGATACGCAGTATTTT	CSVEGGGGTDTQYF
.	14	TRBJ2-7	TRBD1	TRBV11-2	TGTGCCAGCAGCTTAGTGGGACAGGGGGGCGAGCAGTACTTC	CASSLVGQGGEQYF
.	15	TRBJ2-2	.	TRBV28	TGTGCCAGCAGCCGTCCGGGACTCATAACCGGGGAGCTGTTTTTT	CASSRPGLITGELFF
.	15	TRBJ1-4	.	TRBV25-1	TGTGCCAGCCGCGCCCCTGGGCAGCCTAATGAAAAACTGTTTTTT	CASRAPGQPNEKLFF
.	18	TRBJ1-2	TRBD1	TRBV18	TGTGCCAGCTCACCATCCCTACCGAGGCAGGGGGACAACTATGGCTACACCTTC	CASSPSLPRQGDNYGYTF
.	13	TRBJ1-2	.	TRBV28	TGTGCCAGCAGTTTCCGAAGGAGTAATGGCTACACCTTC	CASSFRRSNGYTF
.	15	TRBJ2-2	.	TRBV4-1	TGCGCCAGCAGCCGCACTCCAGCGGTCCGCGGGGAGCTGTTTTTT	CASSRTPAVRGELFF
.	15	TRBJ1-5	.	TRBV9	TGTGCCAGCAGCCCGGACAACAATCTTAATCAGCCCCAGCATTTT	CASSPDNNLNQPQHF
.	16	TRBJ2-3	TRBD2	TRBV7-3	TGTGCCAGCAGCTTGCTAGCGGGGGGGCCTGGAGATACGCAGTATTTT	CASSLLAGGPGDTQYF
.	14	TRBJ1-2	.	TRBV28	TGTGCCAGCAGTTTAGAACAGGGAAACTATGGCTACACCTTC	CASSLEQGNYGYTF
.	14	TRBJ1-3	TRBD1	TRBV27	TGTGCCAGCAGCTCCCAGGGGGCTGGAAACACCATATATTTT	CASSSQGAGNTIYF
.	16	TRBJ1-5	TRBD1	TRBV11-1	TGTGCCAGCAGCGCCGGGACAGGGTATGGCAATCAGCCCCAGCATTTT	CASSAGTGYGNQPQHF
.	14	TRBJ2-1	TRBD1	TRBV6-6	TGTGCCAGCATTCCGGGACAGGGGGCAGGGGAGCAGTTCTTC	CASIPGQGAGEQFF
.	15	TRBJ2-1	TRBD1	TRBV19	TGTGCCACCAAAATGGACAGGGGGCCCTACAATGAGCAGTTCTTC	CATKMDRGPYNEQFF
.	13	TRBJ1-1	.	TRBV30	TGTGCCAGAGACAACCTCCGGAACACTGAAGCTTTCTTT	CARDNLRNTEAFF
.	14	TRBJ1-3	.	TRBV5-1	TGCGCCAGCAGCTTGACAGGAGACGGAAACACCATATATTTT	CASSLTGDGNTIYF
once	15	TRBJ1-1	.	TRBV19	TGTGCCAGTAGTATCGTCGGGGTGATGAACACTGAAGCTTTCTTT	CASSIVGVMNTEAFF
.	13	TRBJ1-4	.	TRBV11-2	TGTGCCAGCAGCTTAGTGAGGAATGAAAAACTGTTTTTT	CASSLVRNEKLFF
.	18	TRBJ1-1	.	TRBV10-3	TGTGCCATCAGTGAGAGGGCTGCTGGTGGGGGAGGGTCCACTGAAGCTTTCTTT	CAISERAAGGGGSTEAFF
.	14	TRBJ2-7	TRBD2	TRBV2	TGTGCCATCGTTAGCGGGAGGGGAAACTACGAGCAGTACTTC	CAIVSGRGNYEQYF
.	11	TRBJ1-2	.	TRBV28	TGTGCCAGCAGTTTTCGGAGTGGCTACACCTTC	CASSFRSGYTF
.	14	TRBJ1-5	.	TRBV27	TGTGCCAGCAAGATTACGGGGATAGGTCAGCCCCAGCATTTT	CASKITGIGQPQHF
once	14	TRBJ1-4	TRBD1	TRBV2	TGTGCCAGCAGTGACCGGGACAGGGGGCTAAAACTGTTTTTT	CASSDRDRGLKLFF
.	14	TRBJ2-2	TRBD1	TRBV19	TGTGCCACTGGGACAGGCGACCGGGTCGGGGAGCTGTTTTTT	CATGTGDRVGELFF
.	15	TRBJ1-2	TRBD1	TRBV18	TGTGCCAGCTCACCGGACGCAGGGGGCGGGTATGGCTACACCTTC	CASSPDAGGGYGYTF
.	14	TRBJ2-7	.	TRBV18	TGTGCCAGCTCACCATCCAAGGGGACCTACGAGCAGTACTTC	CASSPSKGTYEQYF
.	15	TRBJ2-1	TRBD2	TRBV9	TGTGCCAGCAGCGGAGCGGGACTAATCGAAGGCGGGCAGTTCTTC	CASSGAGLIEGGQFF